Below are 22 T cell receptor beta chains sequenced from a single sample in a study of blood T cell repertoires in COVID-19. Sequenced by immunoSEQ multiplex PCR; TCRdb stores in-frame clones only, minus some. The sample holds approximately 180,000 clones, approximately 80% seen once. The source material was PBMCs or T cells enriched from blood (not recorded which). These receptors all come from a man aged 50 or older who had recovered from COVID-19.

For the CDR3, the DNA is TGTGCCAGCAGCCAGCGACAGGGAGAAGGCAACGAGCAGTACTTC. It codes for CASSQRQGEGNEQYF. The chain recombines TRBV4-2 with TRBJ2-7; 7 nucleotides agree with TRBD1. Germline trimming cut 3 bases from V and 5 bases from J; bases unmatched to any gene: 10. CDR3 length: 15 residues. Germline V gene sequence: CDR1 LGHNA, CDR2 YNFKEQ.

The V call is TRBV5-4, the J call TRBJ2-4; TRBD2 agrees at 7 bases. J lost 3 bases, V lost 0 bases, and 6 bases had no gene match. The germline V gene encodes CDR1 SGHNT and CDR2 YYREEE (reference sequence). The CDR3 is made up of 16 amino acids. CDR3 sequence: CASSLDSGSLKNIQYF. The CDR3 DNA sequence: TGTGCCAGCAGCTTGGATAGCGGGTCGCTCAAAAACATTCAGTACTTC.

The chain combines TRBV6-5 with TRBJ1-1, with TRBD1 matching 10 bases. Germline CDR1 reads MNHEY; CDR2 reads SVGAGI. V lost 2 bases, J lost 4 bases, and 4 bases stayed unmatched. CDR3 length equals 15 residues. The CDR3: CASSYGRTGGTEAFF. The CDR3 nucleotides read TGTGCCAGCAGTTACGGTAGGACAGGGGGCACTGAAGCTTTCTTT.

V gene TRBV28 combines with J gene TRBJ1-1; D possibly corresponds to TRBD1 (5 bases). V lost 7 bases to trimming and J lost 6 bases, with 15 bases between them. Germline CDR1 is MDHEN and CDR2 is SYDVKM. The length of the CDR3 is 13 residues. CDR3 nucleotide sequence: TGTGCCAGCATTTTCAGAGACAGCTCTGAAGCTTTCTTT. Protein: CASIFRDSSEAFF.

In this sample, this clone turned up many times. The chain links TRBV5-1 to TRBJ2-5, with TRBD2 as a possible D gene (5 bases). CDR1 and CDR2 from the germline V gene are SGHRS and YFSETQ. The CDR3 contains 13 residues. Deletions cut 3 bases from V and 1 base from J, with 7 bases between. The CDR3 region is CASSYGLQETQYF. CDR3 DNA: TGCGCCAGCAGCTACGGACTCCAAGAGACCCAGTACTTC.

The chain uses TRBV6-1 and TRBJ2-3; 10 nucleotides match TRBD2. The CDR3 spans 15 residues. The trim removed 2 bases at V and 5 bases at J, leaving 4 bases unmatched. The V gene's germline CDR1 is MNHNS and CDR2 SASEGT. Here the CDR3 DNA reads TGTGCCAGCAGTGAAATAGTAGCGGGGGGAGATACGCAGTATTTT. Translated: CASSEIVAGGDTQYF.

The CDR3 bases are TGTGCCAGCTCACCAGGGGCGGGGGGTAATCAGCCCCAGCATTTT. Translated, it gives CASSPGAGGNQPQHF. The chain employs TRBV18 and TRBJ1-5, with a weak D call TRBD1 (5 bases). V was cut by 2 bases and J by 4 bases, with 12 bases left in between. This CDR3 spans 15 amino acids. The germline V gene encodes CDR1 KGHSH and CDR2 LQKENI.

The chain has TRBV3-1 (or the pseudogene TRBV3-2) and TRBJ2-3, with D unresolved. Germline V gene data show CDR1 as LGHDT and CDR2 as YNNKEL (reference sequence). This CDR3 is 15 amino acids long. Trimming removed 0 bases from V and 6 bases from J, with 13 bases in between. The CDR3 sequence: CASSQDWSRSDTQYF. In DNA, the CDR3 is TGTGCCAGCAGCCAAGATTGGTCTAGGTCCGATACGCAGTATTTT.

CDR3 sequence (DNA): TGTGCCACCAACCCGGGTACTGAAGCTTTCTTT. As protein: CATNPGTEAFF. J is TRBJ1-1 and V is TRBV6-5; D gene ambiguous. Germline CDR1 is MNHEY and CDR2 is SVGAGI. Trimming left V 10 bases short and J 5 bases short, with 11 bases between. The CDR3 spans 11 residues.

J is TRBJ1-5 and V is TRBV19; 7 bases match TRBD1. The CDR3 is 14 residues long. Germline V gene data show CDR1 as LNHDA and CDR2 as SQIVND (reference sequence). Trimming cost V 10 bases and J 0 bases; bases outside gene matches: 6. CDR3 nucleotide sequence: TGTGCCACCTCGGGACAGAATAGCAATCAGCCCCAGCATTTT. Amino acid sequence: CATSGQNSNQPQHF. The complete variable domain, with remaining parts taken from reference TRBV19 and TRBJ1-5, reads DGGITQSPKYLFRKEGQNVTLSCEQNLNHDAMYWYRQDPGQGLRLIYYSQIVNDFQKGDIAEGYSVSREKKESFPLTVTSAQKNPTAFYLCATSGQNSNQPQHFGDGTRLSIL.

The chain has TRBV7-9 and TRBJ1-4; D not certain. CDR3 length equals 15 residues. From germline, CDR1 is SEHNR and CDR2 FQNEAQ (reference sequence). Between the trimmed V and J ends, which lost 1 base and 4 bases, there was a span of 10 bases. CDR3 coding DNA: TGTGCCAGCAGCTTAGGAGGTAGTAATAATGAAAAACTGTTTTTT. It specifies CASSLGGSNNEKLFF.

V usage is TRBV6-2 or TRBV6-3 and J usage is TRBJ1-5; no firm D call. The germline V and J ends were trimmed by 5 bases and 2 bases, with 10 bases remaining between them. The CDR3 is made up of 14 amino acids. The germline gives CDR1 MNHEY, CDR2 SVGEGT. CDR3 residues: CASSTPRGNQPQHF. DNA of the CDR3: TGTGCCAGCAGTACACCGAGGGGCAATCAGCCCCAGCATTTT.

V gene TRBV7-9 combines with J gene TRBJ1-5; D is unclear. The CDR3 spans 13 residues. Germline CDR1 SEHNR, CDR2 FQNEAQ (reference sequence). Trimming left V 3 bases short and J 3 bases short, with 6 bases between. CDR3 sequence (DNA): TGTGCCAGCAGCTTGAGTTACAATCAGCCCCAGCATTTT. Its protein is CASSLSYNQPQHF. Variable domain in full (rest from reference TRBV7-9 and TRBJ1-5): DTGVSQNPRHKITKRGQNVTFRCDPISEHNRLYWYRQTLGQGPEFLTYFQNEAQLEKSRLLSDRFSAERPKGSFSTLEIQRTEQGDSAMYLCASSLSYNQPQHFGDGTRLSIL.

V is TRBV19 and J is TRBJ1-2; 7 bases are shared with TRBD1. The CDR3 has 15 amino acids. Germline V gene sequence: CDR1 LNHDA, CDR2 SQIVND (reference sequence). V dropped 7 bases and J dropped 0; count of bases not matched to a gene: 8. The CDR3 region is CASTLGQLTNYGYTF. CDR3 DNA sequence: TGTGCCAGTACCCTGGGACAGCTTACTAACTATGGCTACACCTTC.

In nucleotides, the CDR3 is TGTGCCAGCAGTGATAGACAGGGGATGCGCAATCAGCCCCAGCATTTT. Encoded protein: CASSDRQGMRNQPQHF. The V gene is TRBV6-1, the J gene TRBJ1-5; 8 bases are a match to TRBD1. CDR3 length: 16 amino acids. Unmatched junction bases numbered 6, after V lost 3 bases and J lost 2 bases. The germline gives CDR1 MNHNS, CDR2 SASEGT.

The chain carries TRBV28 and TRBJ2-1; 8 bases are shared with TRBD1. Germline V CDR1 and CDR2: MDHEN, SYDVKM. Losses at the gene ends were 6 bases for V and 2 bases for J; bases not matched to a gene: 6. This CDR3 region has 15 residues. The CDR3: CASSPGTGAYNEQFF. CDR3 DNA: TGTGCCAGCAGCCCCGGGACAGGTGCCTACAATGAGCAGTTCTTC.

This chain connects TRBV3-1 (or the pseudogene TRBV3-2) to TRBJ1-1; TRBD1 might be the D (5 bases). The germline V gene encodes CDR1 LGHDT and CDR2 YNNKEL (reference sequence). V lost 5 bases and J 6 bases, leaving 13 bases between the germline ends. The CDR3 covers 13 residues. The CDR3 is CASSSIGTSEAFF. The CDR3 region has the DNA TGTGCCAGCAGCTCTATTGGGACTTCTGAAGCTTTCTTT.

The chain combines TRBV27 with TRBJ2-6; the D gene is possibly TRBD1 (5 bases). The CDR3 runs to 16 residues. The V gene lost 5 bases and the J gene lost 4 bases, with 15 bases spanning the gap. Germline loops: CDR1 MNHEY, CDR2 SMNVEV (reference sequence). The CDR3 is CASSPWARAGANVLTF. The CDR3 DNA reads as TGTGCCAGCAGTCCGTGGGCCAGGGCCGGGGCCAACGTCCTGACTTTC.

The V call is TRBV7-3, the J call TRBJ1-1; 7 positions agree with TRBD1. CDR3 size: 15 residues. The J segment lost 1 base and the V segment lost 5 bases, leaving 7 bases of the junction unmatched. The V gene's germline CDR1 is SGHTA and CDR2 FQGTGA. CDR3 sequence reads: CASSASGTANTEAFF. The CDR3 DNA follows: TGTGCCAGCAGCGCCTCCGGGACAGCGAACACTGAAGCTTTCTTT.

This clone appeared a single time. The chain employs TRBV15 and TRBJ1-1; D ambiguous. Trimming left V 0 bases short and J 4 bases short, with 12 bases between. The CDR3 length is 15 residues. The germline gives CDR1 LNHNV, CDR2 YYDKDF (reference sequence). CDR3 residues: CATSRDIKAGTEAFF. The CDR3 DNA follows: TGTGCCACCAGCAGAGATATTAAGGCGGGCACTGAAGCTTTCTTT.

CDR3 sequence reads: CASRVGATGANVLTF. The CDR3 DNA sequence: TGTGCCAGCAGAGTTGGGGCAACTGGGGCCAACGTCCTGACTTTC. This sequence joins TRBV2 and TRBJ2-6; D is possibly TRBD1 (5 bases). There are 15 residues in the CDR3. Germline loops: CDR1 SNHLY, CDR2 FYNNEI. Trimming pared 6 bases from V and 2 bases from J, leaving 11 bases between.

This chain connects TRBV30 to TRBJ1-5; TRBD1 agrees at 7 bases. This CDR3 spans 14 amino acids. Per the germline V gene, CDR1 is GTSNPN and CDR2 is SVGIG (reference sequence). Germline trimming cut 0 bases from V and 2 bases from J; bases unmatched to any gene: 1. The CDR3 DNA reads as TGTGCCTGGAGTGTAGACAGGGGCAATCAGCCCCAGCATTTT. Residues: CAWSVDRGNQPQHF. Looking up the rest from reference TRBV30 and TRBJ1-5 gives the full variable domain: SQTIHQWPATLVQPVGSPLSLECTVEGTSNPNLYWYRQAAGRGLQLLFYSVGIGQISSEVPQNLSASRPQDRQFILSSKKLLLSDSGFYLCAWSVDRGNQPQHFGDGTRLSIL.